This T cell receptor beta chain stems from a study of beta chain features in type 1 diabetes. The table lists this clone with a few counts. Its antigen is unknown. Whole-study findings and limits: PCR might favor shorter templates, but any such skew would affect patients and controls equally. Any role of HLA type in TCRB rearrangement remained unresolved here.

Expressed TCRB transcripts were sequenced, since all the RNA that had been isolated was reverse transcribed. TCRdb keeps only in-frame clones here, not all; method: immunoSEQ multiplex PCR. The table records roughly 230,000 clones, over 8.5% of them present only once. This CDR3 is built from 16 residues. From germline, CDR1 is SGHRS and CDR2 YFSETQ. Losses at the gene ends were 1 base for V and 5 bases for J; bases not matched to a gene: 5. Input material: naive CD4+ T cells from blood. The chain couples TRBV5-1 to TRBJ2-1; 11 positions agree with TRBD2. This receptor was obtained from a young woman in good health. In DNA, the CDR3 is TGCGCCAGCAGCTTGCCGACTAGCGGGGCTCACAATGAGCAGTTCTTC. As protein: CASSLPTSGAHNEQFF.